The 13 T cell receptor beta chains below all came from one sample that was sequenced in a study of blood T cell repertoires in COVID-19 (TCRdb year 2020). The library was made by the immunoSEQ multiplex PCR assay. The source is immuneACCESS, and TCRdb retained only in-frame sequences with V and J called. Part of the clones is not carried over; for the studies checked, unresolved V genes explain less than half of this, and the remainder is unexplained. This sample gives about 320,000 clones in total; about 91% of them show up just once. The leading ten clones occupy approximately 1.6% of the sample. The specimen was peripheral blood. The source is a woman aged 25 to 39 with COVID-19, enrolled during active disease.

This chain links TRBV6-5 with TRBJ2-7; TRBD2 aligns across 8 bases. The V gene end was trimmed by 7 bases and the J gene end by 7 bases; junction bases not matched to a gene: 9. The germline V gene encodes CDR1 MNHEY and CDR2 SVGAGI. The CDR3 has 13 residues. The CDR3 DNA is TGTGCCAGCACCCCGGGACTAGTTTCAGAGCAGTACTTC. Encoded protein: CASTPGLVSEQYF.

The V and J genes are TRBV3-1 (or the pseudogene TRBV3-2) and TRBJ2-5; TRBD2 aligns across 7 bases. This CDR3 region has 15 residues. V trimming: 0 bases; J trimming: 0 bases; junction bases outside the gene matches: 1. Germline-derived CDR1 and CDR2 are LGHDT and YNNKEL (reference sequence). In DNA, the CDR3 is TGTGCCAGCAGCCAAGACGGGGGGTACCAAGAGACCCAGTACTTC. Translated, it gives CASSQDGGYQETQYF.

The chain combines TRBV7-8 with TRBJ1-4; D perhaps matches TRBD1 (6 bases). This CDR3 is built from 14 residues. The germline CDR1 and CDR2 sequences are SGHVS and FQNEAQ. V lost 5 bases and J lost 5, with 12 bases in between. CDR3 sequence: CASSNRTDNEKLFF. The CDR3 DNA reads TGTGCCAGCAGCAACCGGACAGACAATGAAAAACTGTTTTTT.

V usage is TRBV28 and J usage is TRBJ1-4; unclear D gene. The CDR3 is 15 amino acids. CDR1 is MDHEN and CDR2 is SYDVKM in the germline V gene. V was cut by 3 bases and J by 5 bases, with 13 bases left in between. The CDR3: CASSFSGPLNEKLFF. CDR3 nucleotides: TGTGCCAGCAGTTTTTCAGGCCCACTGAATGAAAAACTGTTTTTT.

The genes are TRBV2 and TRBJ1-2; D may be TRBD1 (6 bases). Germline V lookup: CDR1 SNHLY, CDR2 FYNNEI. The V gene lost 6 bases and the J gene lost 4 bases, with 12 bases spanning the gap. This CDR3 is built from 13 residues. CDR3 sequence: CASRRGAAYGYTF. CDR3 DNA sequence: TGTGCCAGCAGGCGGGGGGCTGCCTATGGCTACACCTTC.

CDR3 DNA sequence: TGTGCCAGCAGCTCATGGGGCGGTCTAGCGGCCCGCGATGAGCAGTTCTTC. Translated, it gives CASSSWGGLAARDEQFF. The chain couples TRBV6-2 or TRBV6-3 to TRBJ2-1; 7 nucleotides line up with TRBD2. Germline V gene lookup returns CDR1 MNHEY and CDR2 SVGEGT. This CDR3 has 17 amino acids. V trimming: 6 bases; J trimming: 8 bases; junction bases outside the gene matches: 19.

The chain combines TRBV7-9 with TRBJ2-1, with 10 bases aligning to TRBD2. The CDR3 spans 14 residues. Germline V gives CDR1 SEHNR, CDR2 FQNEAQ (reference sequence). V shed 2 bases, J shed 7 bases, and the junction held 2 bases outside the gene matches. CDR3: CASSLSGGVNEQFF. CDR3 DNA: TGTGCCAGCAGCTTAAGCGGGGGGGTAAATGAGCAGTTCTTC.

Concerning this clone: Different DNA sequences within this sample yield the same CDR3. The genes are TRBV6-5 and TRBJ2-1; 10 bases are shared with TRBD2. V was pared by 6 bases and J by 1 base, with 3 bases of the junction left unmatched. Germline CDR1 reads MNHEY; CDR2 reads SVGAGI. The CDR3 loop spans 15 amino acids. For the CDR3, the DNA is TGTGCCAGCAGCCTTAGCGGGGGGTCCTACAATGAGCAGTTCTTC. As protein: CASSLSGGSYNEQFF.

The chain recombines TRBV24-1 with TRBJ2-2; 7 bases agree with TRBD1. In germline, CDR1 is KGHDR, CDR2 SFDVKD. The CDR3 length is 15 residues. Germline trimming cut 3 bases from V and 2 bases from J; bases unmatched to any gene: 2. CDR3 sequence: CATSDRDRNTGELFF. The CDR3 bases are TGTGCCACCAGTGATCGGGACAGAAACACCGGGGAGCTGTTTTTT.

About this clone itself: This same CDR3 is encoded by further DNA sequences in the sample. The CDR3 protein is CSASRTSGYNEQFF. Written as DNA, the CDR3 is TGCAGTGCAAGTAGGACTAGCGGGTATAATGAGCAGTTCTTC. The chain is built from TRBV20-1 and TRBJ2-1, with 11 bases matching TRBD2. Germline V gene sequence: CDR1 DFQATT, CDR2 SNEGSKA (reference sequence). The trim removed 6 bases at V and 7 bases at J, leaving 8 bases unmatched. This CDR3 has 14 residues.

This chain links TRBV6-2 or TRBV6-3 with TRBJ2-7, with 10 bases that match TRBD1. This CDR3 has 16 residues. Germline CDR1 is MNHEY and CDR2 is SVGEGT. The ends lost 5 bases at V and 1 base at J; junction bases unmatched: 8. The CDR3 sequence: CASSDPRDRGSYEQYF. CDR3 bases: TGTGCCAGCAGTGATCCACGGGACAGGGGATCCTACGAGCAGTACTTC.

The genes are TRBV5-6 and TRBJ2-1, with 11 bases that match TRBD2. V shed 4 bases, J shed 0 bases, and the junction held 9 bases outside the gene matches. The length of the CDR3 is 18 residues. CDR1 is SGHDT, CDR2 YYEEEE, per germline. In DNA form, the CDR3 reads TGTGCCAGCAGCCAAATTAGCGGGGGGGAGGACTCCTACAATGAGCAGTTCTTC. Amino acids: CASSQISGGEDSYNEQFF.

The rearrangement links TRBV2 to TRBJ2-7; 12 bases fit TRBD2. Germline CDR1 reads SNHLY; CDR2 reads FYNNEI. With V trimmed by 5 bases and J by 4 bases, 3 bases remained unmatched. The CDR3 consists of 14 residues. CDR3 sequence reads: CASSLAGGSYEQYF. The CDR3 coding sequence is TGTGCCAGCAGTCTAGCGGGGGGGTCGTACGAGCAGTACTTC.